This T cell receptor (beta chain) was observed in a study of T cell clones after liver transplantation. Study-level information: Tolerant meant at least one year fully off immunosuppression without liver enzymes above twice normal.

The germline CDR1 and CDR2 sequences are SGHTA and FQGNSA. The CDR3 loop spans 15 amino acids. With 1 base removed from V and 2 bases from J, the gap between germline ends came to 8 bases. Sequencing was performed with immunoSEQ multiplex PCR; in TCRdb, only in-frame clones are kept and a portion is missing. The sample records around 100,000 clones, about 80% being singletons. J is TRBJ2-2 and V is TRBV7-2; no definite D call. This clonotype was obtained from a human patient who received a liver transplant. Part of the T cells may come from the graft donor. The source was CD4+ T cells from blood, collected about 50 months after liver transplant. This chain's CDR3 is CASSLVAGNTGELFF. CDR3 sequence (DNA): TGTGCCAGCAGCTTAGTGGCAGGCAACACCGGGGAGCTGTTTTTT.